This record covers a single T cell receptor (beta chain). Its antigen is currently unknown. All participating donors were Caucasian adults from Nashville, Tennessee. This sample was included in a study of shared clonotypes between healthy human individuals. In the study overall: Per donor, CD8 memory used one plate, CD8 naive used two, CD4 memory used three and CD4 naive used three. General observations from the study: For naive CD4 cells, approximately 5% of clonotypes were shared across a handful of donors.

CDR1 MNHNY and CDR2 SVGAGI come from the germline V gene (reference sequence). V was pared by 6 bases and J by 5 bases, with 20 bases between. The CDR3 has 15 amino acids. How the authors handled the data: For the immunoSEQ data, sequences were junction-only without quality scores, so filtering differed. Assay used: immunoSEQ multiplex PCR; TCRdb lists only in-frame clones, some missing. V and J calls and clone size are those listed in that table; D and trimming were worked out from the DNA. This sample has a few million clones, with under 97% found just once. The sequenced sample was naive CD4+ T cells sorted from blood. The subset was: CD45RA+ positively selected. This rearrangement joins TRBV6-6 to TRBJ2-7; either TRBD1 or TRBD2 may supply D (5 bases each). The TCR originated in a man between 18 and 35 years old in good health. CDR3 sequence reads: CASSQRQTTSHEQYF. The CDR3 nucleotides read TGTGCCAGCAGCCAACGACAGACTACCTCACACGAGCAGTACTTC.